The 22 T cell receptor beta chains given below trace back to one sample, sequenced in a study of T-cell memory formation after mild COVID-19. Each CDR3 protein is one row after TCRdb ran MiXCR on the 5' RACE reads. Among about 350,000 distinct CDR3 sequences listed, around an eighth were seen once. The sequencing sample was made of PBMCs or a T cell subset sorted from them (not recorded which). These receptors were taken from a man between 18 and 29 years old who had mild COVID-19 (a few samples of this study predate the infection). Cell type and time point are not known.

The rearrangement uses TRBV24-1 and TRBJ2-3; TRBD2 is a possible D gene (5 bases). V lost 3 bases and J lost 6, with 18 bases in between. From germline, CDR1 is KGHDR and CDR2 SFDVKD. This CDR3 is built from 16 residues. CDR3 residues: CATSDQPRAGEDTQYF. Written as DNA, the CDR3 is TGTGCCACCAGTGATCAACCTAGAGCCGGGGAGGATACGCAGTATTTT.

The gene calls are TRBV7-2 and TRBJ2-5; D gene unclear. Germline CDR1 is SGHTA and CDR2 is FQGNSA. The V end lost 5 bases, the J end lost 5 bases, and 12 bases lay between the germline ends. The CDR3 is 13 residues long. In DNA, the CDR3 is TGTGCCAGCAGCCCGCAGAGGCTGGAGACCCAGTACTTC. Amino acids: CASSPQRLETQYF.

The rearrangement joins TRBV29-1 to TRBJ1-3; TRBD1 is a possible D gene (6 bases). The CDR3 has 13 amino acids. CDR1 SQVTM and CDR2 ANQGSEA come from the germline V gene. With 7 bases removed from V and 5 bases from J, the gap between germline ends came to 15 bases. CDR3 amino acids: CSAKDSRRNTIYF. CDR3 coding DNA: TGCAGCGCCAAGGACAGCCGGAGAAACACCATATATTTT.

This clonotype was observed a handful of times. The V and J genes are TRBV20-1 and TRBJ2-7; TRBD2 aligns across 10 bases. The CDR3 totals 13 residues. The J segment lost 3 bases and the V segment lost 1 base, leaving 0 bases of the junction unmatched. CDR1 and CDR2 from the germline V gene are DFQATT and SNEGSKA (reference sequence). DNA for the CDR3: TGCAGTGCTAGAGCTAGCGGGGGCTACGAGCAGTACGTC. Its translation: CSARASGGYEQYV.

The chain recombines TRBV6-2 or TRBV6-3 with TRBJ2-1; D is perhaps TRBD1 (5 bases). Per the germline V gene, CDR1 is MNHEY and CDR2 is SVGEGT. V dropped 2 bases and J dropped 6 bases, with 11 bases sitting between them. This CDR3 spans 14 amino acids. DNA for the CDR3: TGTGCCAGCAGTTACAGGTCAGGGATCAATGAGCAGTTCTTC. This translates into CASSYRSGINEQFF.

There are a few counts of this clonotype. The rearrangement links TRBV4-2 to TRBJ2-5, with 7 bases identical to TRBD1. Trimming at V came to 2 bases and at J to 1 base, leaving 7 bases not matched to a gene. The germline gives CDR1 LGHNA, CDR2 YNFKEQ. CDR3 length: 16 amino acids. CDR3 loop: CASSQYQGQSQETQYF. The CDR3 DNA reads as TGTGCCAGCAGCCAATATCAGGGACAGTCCCAAGAGACCCAGTACTTC.

This clonotype has just a few counts. The chain uses TRBV10-3 and TRBJ2-5; 11 bases map to TRBD2. The CDR3 has 17 amino acids. Trimming cost V 3 bases and J 2 bases; bases outside gene matches: 8. Germline loops: CDR1 ENHRY, CDR2 SYGVKD. CDR3 DNA: TGTGCCATCAGTGATAGGCTAGCGGGGGGCTTTCAAGAGACCCAGTACTTC. It codes for CAISDRLAGGFQETQYF.

This clonotype was detected only a few times. The rearrangement links TRBV7-9 to TRBJ2-2; TRBD1 or TRBD2 may be the D gene (6 bases each). Germline values: CDR1 SEHNR, CDR2 FQNEAQ (reference sequence). V lost 6 bases to trimming and J lost 0 bases, with 17 bases between them. The CDR3 is 17 amino acids. CDR3 bases: TGTGCCAGCAGAACCCTACTGGGGGGCGCGAACACCGGGGAGCTGTTTTTT. Encoded protein: CASRTLLGGANTGELFF.

This clonotype was observed a few times. The chain is built from TRBV7-6 and TRBJ2-3; 9 bases line up with TRBD2. CDR3 size: 12 residues. Germline CDR1 SGHVS, CDR2 FNYEAQ. The trim removed 5 bases at V and 9 bases at J, leaving 3 bases unmatched. In nucleotides, the CDR3 is TGTGCCAGCAGCCCGGCGGGGGGGACGCAGTATTTT. This codes for CASSPAGGTQYF.

This clonotype was detected many times. The gene calls are TRBV7-9 and TRBJ2-7; TRBD1 aligns across 10 bases. This CDR3 comprises 14 residues. Trimming at V came to 5 bases and at J to 1 base, leaving 2 bases not matched to a gene. Germline V gene sequence: CDR1 SEHNR, CDR2 FQNEAQ (reference sequence). CDR3: CASSDRGPSYEQYV. The CDR3 nucleotides are TGTGCCAGCAGCGACAGGGGGCCTTCCTACGAGCAGTACGTC.

This clonotype has more than one count but fewer than ten. The chain is built from TRBV29-1 and TRBJ2-7; no clear D. The length of the CDR3 is 13 residues. Looked up from germline, CDR1 is SQVTM and CDR2 is ANQGSEA. The ends were cut back, 2 bases at V and 0 bases at J, with 8 bases in the middle. The CDR3 DNA follows: TGCAGCGTTGAAATCAGGAGCTCCTACGAGCAGTACTTC. As protein: CSVEIRSSYEQYF.

The genes are TRBV4-3 and TRBJ2-1, with 9 positions matching TRBD2. With V trimmed by 0 bases and J by 3 bases, 3 bases remained unmatched. Germline V gene lookup returns CDR1 LGHNA and CDR2 YSLEER. CDR3 length: 16 residues. The DNA of the CDR3 is TGCGCCAGCAGCCAAGACGGAGCGGGGGGCTACAATGAGCAGTTCTTC. Its protein is CASSQDGAGGYNEQFF.

In its sample, this clonotype was seen a few times. The chain has TRBV5-1 and TRBJ1-2, with D possibly matching TRBD1 (5 bases). Looked up from germline, CDR1 is SGHRS and CDR2 is YFSETQ. The CDR3 runs to 13 residues. V was trimmed by 3 bases and J by 7 bases, leaving 13 bases between them. The CDR3 DNA reads as TGCGCCAGCAGCTGGTCGCAGGGTCGTGGCTACACCTTC. Translated, it gives CASSWSQGRGYTF.

This clonotype was detected only a few times. The V call is TRBV7-9, the J call TRBJ1-2; the D is unclear. Per germline, CDR1 SEHNR and CDR2 FQNEAQ (reference sequence). Trimming cost V 5 bases and J 4 bases, with 17 bases left between them. CDR3 length: 15 residues. CDR3 nucleotide sequence: TGTGCCAGCAGCGGACCATACAAAGCGACCTATGGCTACACCTTC. This sequence encodes CASSGPYKATYGYTF.

The chain joins TRBV7-2 to TRBJ1-4; D is possibly TRBD1 (5 bases). V was clipped by 2 bases and J by 5 bases, with 15 bases between them. Germline V gene lookup returns CDR1 SGHTA and CDR2 FQGNSA. The CDR3 length is 16 residues. The CDR3 region is CASSLPRYRPNEKLFF. As DNA, the CDR3 is TGTGCCAGCAGCTTACCCCGGTACAGGCCGAATGAAAAACTGTTTTTT.

The sample holds a few counts of this clonotype. The chain joins TRBV7-2 to TRBJ2-2; D is uncertain. The CDR3 length is 13 residues. V lost 4 bases to trimming and J lost 4 bases, with 7 bases between them. The germline gives CDR1 SGHTA, CDR2 FQGNSA. As DNA, the CDR3 is TGTGCCAGCAGCTCCGATATCACCGGGGAGCTGTTTTTT. Amino acid sequence: CASSSDITGELFF.

The chain joins TRBV23-1 to TRBJ2-7; no firm D call. TRBV23-1 is recorded as an ORF, its role being uncertain. V was trimmed by 0 bases and J by 0 bases, leaving 6 bases between them. This CDR3 contains 14 residues. This CDR3 reads CASSQSGYSYEQYF. DNA for the CDR3: TGCGCCAGCAGTCAATCGGGGTACTCCTACGAGCAGTACTTC.

Ten or more counts support this clonotype. The V gene is TRBV5-1, the J gene TRBJ2-7; TRBD1 matches at 8 bases. After removal of 2 bases from V and 5 bases from J, the junction contained 9 bases not matched to a gene. The CDR3 is 15 residues long. Germline values: CDR1 SGHRS, CDR2 YFSETQ. The CDR3 region has the DNA TGCGCCAGCAGCTTACAGGGACAGGCGTCCGACGAGCAGTACTTC. It encodes CASSLQGQASDEQYF.

This rearrangement joins TRBV15 to TRBJ1-2; D is undetermined. The ends were cut back, 0 bases at V and 10 bases at J, with 6 bases in the middle. CDR1 LNHNV and CDR2 YYDKDF come from the germline V gene (reference sequence). This CDR3 contains 11 residues. CDR3 residues: CATSREQTYTF. Here the CDR3 DNA reads TGTGCCACCAGCAGAGAACAGACCTACACCTTC.

The chain uses TRBV6-2 or TRBV6-3 and TRBJ2-1; 11 nucleotides agree with TRBD2. CDR1 is MNHEY and CDR2 is SVGEGT in the germline V gene. The junction had 6 bases not matched to a gene; V was cut back by 6 bases and J by 2 bases. The CDR3 spans 16 residues. Here the CDR3 reads CASRLKLAGAYNEQFF. In nucleotides, the CDR3 is TGTGCCAGCAGGCTCAAACTAGCGGGGGCCTACAATGAGCAGTTCTTC.

The chain combines TRBV29-1 with TRBJ1-1; a weak D match, TRBD1 (5 bases). The CDR3 loop spans 13 amino acids. Trimming took off 3 bases at V and 4 bases at J, with 12 bases between the two ends. The germline V gene encodes CDR1 SQVTM and CDR2 ANQGSEA. CDR3 DNA sequence: TGCAGCGTTGATGGGACCGAGTTCACTGAAGCTTTCTTT. It encodes CSVDGTEFTEAFF.

This clonotype occurred a few times. J is TRBJ2-1 and V is TRBV9; the match to TRBD2 covers 9 bases. This CDR3 contains 16 residues. Germline V gene lookup returns CDR1 SGDLS and CDR2 YYNGEE. With V trimmed by 4 bases and J by 8 bases, 13 bases remained unmatched. The DNA of the CDR3 is TGTGCCAGCAGCCCAACCGGCGGCGGGGGGGCCCATGAGCAGTTCTTC. It codes for CASSPTGGGGAHEQFF.